One and the same sample provided the 24 T cell receptor beta chains below, sequenced in a study of blood T cell repertoires in COVID-19. Assay used: immunoSEQ multiplex PCR; TCRdb lists only in-frame clones, some missing. The table lists about 150,000 clones, 80% to 90% of them singletons. The sample comprised PBMCs or T cells enriched from blood (not recorded which). The receptor source for this set is a man in his forties or fifties who had recovered from COVID-19.

The chain uses TRBV27 and TRBJ2-5, with 7 nucleotides matching TRBD2. Germline assignment: CDR1 MNHEY and CDR2 SMNVEV (reference sequence). This CDR3 contains 15 residues. The junction had 5 bases not matched to a gene; V was cut back by 3 bases and J by 1 base. The CDR3 reads CASSFAGTTQETQYF. In DNA form, the CDR3 reads TGTGCCAGCAGTTTTGCCGGGACTACCCAAGAGACCCAGTACTTC.

This chain connects TRBV29-1 to TRBJ1-1, with D perhaps matching TRBD1 (6 bases). The CDR3 has 11 residues. Trimming stripped 7 bases from V and 7 bases from J, with 13 bases between. The germline CDR1 and CDR2 sequences are SQVTM and ANQGSEA. The CDR3 region is CSGATGSEAFF. The CDR3 bases are TGCAGCGGAGCAACAGGGAGTGAAGCTTTCTTT.

V usage is TRBV30 and J usage is TRBJ1-2; D is uncertain. This CDR3 is built from 10 residues. The V gene's germline CDR1 is GTSNPN and CDR2 SVGIG (reference sequence). Trimming removed 1 base at V and 6 bases at J, with 3 bases between. The CDR3 spells CAWSADGYTF. The DNA for the CDR3 is TGTGCCTGGAGTGCAGATGGCTACACCTTC.

V and J are TRBV28 and TRBJ1-2; no reliable D call. Germline V CDR1 and CDR2: MDHEN, SYDVKM. With 1 base removed from V and 3 bases from J, the gap between germline ends came to 3 bases. The CDR3 covers 12 residues. CDR3 sequence (DNA): TGTGCCAGCAGTTTATCTGACTATGGCTACACCTTC. The encoded protein is CASSLSDYGYTF.

The gene calls are TRBV3-1 (or the pseudogene TRBV3-2) and TRBJ1-4, with 9 bases matching TRBD1. Losses at the gene ends were 6 bases for V and 8 bases for J; bases not matched to a gene: 7. Germline V lookup: CDR1 LGHDT, CDR2 YNNKEL (reference sequence). The CDR3 is made up of 14 amino acids. CDR3 nucleotide sequence: TGTGCCAGCAGGGGGACAGGGTTGCGGGAAAAACTGTTTTTT. Its translation is CASRGTGLREKLFF.

This chain joins TRBV7-2 and TRBJ2-5; TRBD2 matches at 14 bases. This CDR3 comprises 17 residues. V shed 5 bases, J shed 4 bases, and the junction held 9 bases outside the gene matches. Germline CDR1 is SGHTA and CDR2 is FQGNSA. CDR3 amino acids: CASSLRLAGGPGETQYF. CDR3 bases: TGTGCCAGCAGCCTCCGACTAGCGGGGGGGCCCGGAGAGACCCAGTACTTC. The entire variable domain, with the rest obtained from reference TRBV7-2 and TRBJ2-5, is as follows: GAGVSQSPSNKVTEKGKDVELRCDPISGHTALYWYRQSLGQGLEFLIYFQGNSAPDKSGLPSDRFSAERTGGSVSTLTIQRTQQEDSAVYLCASSLRLAGGPGETQYFGPGTRLLVL.

In this sample, this clone turned up a few times. Since no conserved phenylalanine or tryptophan closes the CDR3, a read error is the likely cause. The DNA is omitted, as the CDR3 cannot be located on it reliably, and the CDR3 follows TCRdb's listing. V is TRBV6-1 and J is TRBJ1-1; the D call TRBD1 from the table was never checked on the DNA. The germline V gene has CDR1 MNHNS and CDR2 SASEGT. Including both end residues, the CDR3 is 11 amino acids long. The CDR3 sequence is CASSDWRGQER.

The CDR3 DNA is TGTGCCAGCAGCCAAGGTAAAGGGGGCACCTACGAGCAGTACTTC. This encodes CASSQGKGGTYEQYF. The rearrangement uses TRBV14 and TRBJ2-7; 7 bases map to TRBD1. CDR1 is SGHDN, CDR2 FVKESK, per germline. J was trimmed by 2 bases and V by 1 base; bases with no gene match: 5. The CDR3 length is 15 residues.

Only a few counts were recorded for this clone. The chain uses TRBV27 and TRBJ1-1; 8 bases line up with TRBD1. Trimming removed 6 bases from V and 8 bases from J; junction bases left unmatched: 5. In germline, CDR1 is MNHEY, CDR2 SMNVEV (reference sequence). There are 12 residues in the CDR3. The CDR3 DNA is TGTGCCAGCAGAGAACACAGGGGGGAAGCTTTCTTT. It yields the protein CASREHRGEAFF.

This clone came up once. The rearrangement links TRBV2 to TRBJ1-4, with a tentative D call TRBD1 (6 bases). The CDR3 extends over 15 amino acids. V was shortened by 2 bases and J by 7 bases, with 14 bases between the two germline ends. CDR1 is SNHLY, CDR2 FYNNEI, per germline. The CDR3 nucleotides read TGTGCCAGCAGTGAACTCGGACAGCCAGCTGAAAAACTGTTTTTT. This gives the protein CASSELGQPAEKLFF.

The V call is TRBV12-5, the J call TRBJ1-1; 8 positions agree with TRBD1. Germline values: CDR1 LGHNT, CDR2 FRNRAP. V lost 5 bases and J lost 3; bases outside the gene matches: 8. CDR3 size: 15 residues. The CDR3 DNA reads as TGTGCTAGTGGTCCCGGACAGGGAATAGACACTGAAGCTTTCTTT. Translated, it gives CASGPGQGIDTEAFF.

The V call is TRBV6-1, the J call TRBJ2-2, with D tentatively TRBD1 (6 bases). Trimming took 3 bases from V and 4 from J, leaving 15 bases between them. There are 16 residues in the CDR3. From germline, CDR1 is MNHNS and CDR2 SASEGT. The CDR3 loop reads CASSDRQAIATGELFF. The CDR3 nucleotides read TGTGCCAGCAGTGACCGACAGGCGATTGCCACCGGGGAGCTGTTTTTT.

CDR3 coding DNA: TGTGCCAGCAGAATAGCGGGGGGCCTCTCCTACGAGCAGTACTTC. It encodes CASRIAGGLSYEQYF. V is TRBV6-5 and J is TRBJ2-7; the match to TRBD2 covers 10 bases. Germline CDR1 is MNHEY and CDR2 is SVGAGI. J was trimmed by 0 bases and V by 6 bases; bases with no gene match: 5. The CDR3 contains 15 residues.

This clone was counted at least ten times. J is TRBJ1-5 and V is TRBV6-5; 9 nucleotides align to TRBD1. The CDR3 spans 13 residues. Per germline, CDR1 MNHEY and CDR2 SVGAGI. The V and J ends lost 8 bases and 7 bases, in that order; junction bases with no gene match: 6. The CDR3 is CASGTGGTQPQHF. CDR3 coding DNA: TGTGCCAGCGGAACAGGGGGCACCCAGCCCCAGCATTTT.

This clone was counted once. The chain joins TRBV6-5 to TRBJ2-2, with no clear D. The V and J ends lost 2 bases and 5 bases respectively, with 6 bases between them. CDR1 and CDR2 (germline): MNHEY, SVGAGI. The CDR3 has 13 amino acids. This CDR3 is CASSYTYTGELFF. CDR3 DNA sequence: TGTGCCAGCAGTTACACCTATACCGGGGAGCTGTTTTTT.

The chain joins TRBV7-9 to TRBJ2-7, with TRBD1 as a possible D gene (5 bases). V was trimmed by 1 base and J by 6 bases, leaving 13 bases between them. The CDR3 is 14 residues long. CDR1 SEHNR and CDR2 FQNEAQ come from the germline V gene (reference sequence). The DNA for the CDR3 is TGTGCCAGCAGCTTAGGGCCCAGGGTTAGCGAGCAGTACTTC. Protein: CASSLGPRVSEQYF.

V usage is TRBV7-9 and J usage is TRBJ2-3, with TRBD1 as a possible D gene (6 bases). Trimming took 6 bases from V and 0 from J, leaving 19 bases between them. CDR1 SEHNR and CDR2 FQNEAQ come from the germline V gene (reference sequence). This CDR3 spans 17 amino acids. The CDR3 loop is CASRSLGGPPSTDTQYF. CDR3 in DNA: TGTGCCAGCAGATCCTTAGGGGGTCCCCCTAGCACAGATACGCAGTATTTT.

V usage is TRBV11-3 and J usage is TRBJ1-3, with D unclear. V lost 4 bases, J lost 0 bases, and 16 bases lay in between. The germline V gene has CDR1 SGHNT and CDR2 YENEEA. The CDR3 covers 17 residues. The CDR3 DNA reads as TGTGCCAGCAGCTCCTTGACGGCCGCGGTCTCTGGAAACACCATATATTTT. This codes for CASSSLTAAVSGNTIYF.

The chain uses TRBV7-9 and TRBJ2-7; 9 nucleotides line up with TRBD2. CDR3 length equals 16 residues. The J segment lost 4 bases and the V segment lost 5 bases, leaving 12 bases of the junction unmatched. CDR1 and CDR2 from the germline V gene are SEHNR and FQNEAQ (reference sequence). The CDR3 protein is CASSLLSTSGNYEQYF. DNA for the CDR3: TGTGCCAGCAGCCTGCTGTCGACTAGCGGAAATTACGAGCAGTACTTC.

The CDR3 sequence is CASSLWDRGFQETQYF. The DNA for the CDR3 is TGTGCCAGCAGCTTGTGGGACAGGGGCTTCCAAGAGACCCAGTACTTC. The genes are TRBV5-6 and TRBJ2-5; TRBD1 matches at 10 bases. The CDR3 sequence is 16 residues long. The V gene's germline CDR1 is SGHDT and CDR2 YYEEEE. The J segment lost 1 base and the V segment lost 1 base, leaving 4 bases of the junction unmatched.

The chain carries TRBV5-1 and TRBJ1-1; tentatively, D is TRBD1 (6 bases). V lost 5 bases and J 0 bases, leaving 11 bases between the germline ends. The CDR3 contains 14 residues. The germline V gene encodes CDR1 SGHRS and CDR2 YFSETQ. The CDR3 sequence is CASRSGHMNTEAFF. The CDR3 DNA reads as TGCGCCAGCAGGTCGGGACACATGAACACTGAAGCTTTCTTT.

V usage is TRBV6-5 and J usage is TRBJ1-1; 7 bases line up with TRBD1. The V and J ends lost 10 bases and 0 bases, in that order; junction bases with no gene match: 5. Germline assignment: CDR1 MNHEY and CDR2 SVGAGI. CDR3 size: 13 residues. The CDR3 region has the DNA TGTGCCACCCGACAGGGAATGAACACTGAAGCTTTCTTT. Translated, it gives CATRQGMNTEAFF.

The chain employs TRBV5-6 and TRBJ2-1; the D is unclear. V was trimmed by 2 bases and J by 0 bases, leaving 9 bases between them. Germline V lookup: CDR1 SGHDT, CDR2 YYEEEE. The CDR3 is made up of 15 amino acids. The CDR3 nucleotides read TGTGCCAGCAGCTTTTACCCGAGCTCCTACAATGAGCAGTTCTTC. This encodes CASSFYPSSYNEQFF.

V is TRBV18 and J is TRBJ1-1; D is undetermined. The CDR3 has 12 amino acids. CDR1 and CDR2 (germline): KGHSH, LQKENI. Trimming took off 4 bases at V and 8 bases at J, with 11 bases between the two ends. The CDR3 coding sequence is TGTGCCAGCTCACAAACAACGGGGGAAGCTTTCTTT. Protein sequence: CASSQTTGEAFF.